Listed here are 28 T cell receptor beta chains from one sample, sequenced in a study of cytomegalovirus exposure and HLA in healthy donors. The PCR was carried out with 60 Vbeta primers and 13 Jbeta primers. The method was immunoSEQ multiplex PCR; TCRdb's version includes in-frame clones alone and lacks a portion of them. There are roughly 120,000 clones in the sample; 79% occur only once, and under 3% lies in the top ten. The sample consisted of PBMCs. The receptor set was obtained from a woman aged 18-29 years in good health and CMV-seropositive.

In this sample, this clone turned up a few times. Mismatch with germline at one junction end may stem from a read error. J is TRBJ1-5 and V is TRBV30; D ambiguous. Germline V gives CDR1 GTSNPN, CDR2 SVGIG (reference sequence). The CDR3 has 13 residues. The CDR3, as DNA: TGTGCCTGGACCCGCTCAGGCAACCAGCCCCAGCATTTT. Translated: CAWTRSGNQPQHF.

The sample holds one count of this clone. The rearrangement links TRBV30 to TRBJ2-7; a possible D gene is TRBD2 (6 bases). The CDR3 spans 12 residues. Germline V gene sequence: CDR1 GTSNPN, CDR2 SVGIG (reference sequence). V lost 5 bases, J lost 3 bases, and 11 bases lay in between. CDR3 bases: TGTGCCTGGGGGGGGATTTTCTACGAGCAGTACTTC. Translating it yields CAWGGIFYEQYF.

The V and J genes are TRBV2 and TRBJ2-1, with 11 bases aligning to TRBD2. This CDR3 has 16 residues. Trimming at V came to 7 bases and at J to 4 bases, leaving 9 bases not matched to a gene. Germline lookup yields CDR1 SNHLY and CDR2 FYNNEI. The DNA for the CDR3 is TGTGCCAGCAAGCGGAGTCTAGCGGGAGGATACAATGAGCAGTTCTTC. This codes for CASKRSLAGGYNEQFF. Drawing the rest from reference TRBV2 and TRBJ2-1, the complete variable domain is EPEVTQTPSHQVTQMGQEVILRCVPISNHLYFYWYRQILGQKVEFLVSFYNNEISEKSEIFDDQFSVERPDGSNFTLKIRSTKLEDSAMYFCASKRSLAGGYNEQFFGPGTRLTVL.

The chain recombines TRBV7-9 with TRBJ2-7, with TRBD2 identical over 8 bases. The CDR3 consists of 18 residues. With V trimmed by 3 bases and J by 6 bases, 19 bases remained unmatched. Per germline, CDR1 SEHNR and CDR2 FQNEAQ (reference sequence). The CDR3 protein is CASSFRSGSAGGKTEQYF. The CDR3 nucleotides read TGTGCCAGCAGCTTTAGGAGCGGTAGCGCGGGAGGTAAAACCGAGCAGTACTTC.

V and J are TRBV13 and TRBJ1-1, with 8 bases matching TRBD1. Trimming removed 3 bases from V and 4 bases from J; junction bases left unmatched: 10. The CDR3 sequence is 16 residues long. Germline values: CDR1 PRHDT, CDR2 FYEKMQ (reference sequence). CDR3 in DNA: TGTGCCAGCAGCTTCCGACAGGGGCAGCTCGGCACTGAAGCTTTCTTT. Amino acid sequence: CASSFRQGQLGTEAFF.

The CDR3 DNA reads as TGCGCCAGCAGCCTATTACAGGGAGGGGCCTATGGCTACACCTTC. Translated: CASSLLQGGAYGYTF. The chain carries TRBV5-1 and TRBJ1-2; a weak D match, TRBD1 (6 bases). CDR3 size: 15 residues. V lost 4 bases and J 4 bases, leaving 17 bases between the germline ends. Germline CDR1 and CDR2: SGHRS and YFSETQ.

The CDR3 spells CASSATEIKREQYF. The CDR3 DNA follows: TGTGCCAGCAGTGCGACAGAAATCAAGCGCGAGCAGTACTTC. J is TRBJ2-7 and V is TRBV6-6, with D perhaps TRBD1 (5 bases). Germline V gene data show CDR1 as MNHNY and CDR2 as SVGAGI (reference sequence). V shed 5 bases and J shed 6 bases, with 17 bases lying between them. This CDR3 has 14 amino acids.

The chain has TRBV7-6 and TRBJ2-7; the match to TRBD2 covers 13 bases. V was pared by 5 bases and J by 2 bases, with 6 bases of the junction left unmatched. The germline V gene encodes CDR1 SGHVS and CDR2 FNYEAQ. This CDR3 is built from 16 residues. CDR3 in amino acids: CASSPGTSGNPYEQYF. The DNA of the CDR3 is TGTGCCAGCAGCCCCGGGACTAGCGGGAACCCCTACGAGCAGTACTTC.

The genes are TRBV27 and TRBJ1-5, with D possibly matching TRBD1 (6 bases). Per germline, CDR1 MNHEY and CDR2 SMNVEV (reference sequence). This CDR3 region has 14 residues. V shed 0 bases and J shed 7 bases, with 10 bases lying between them. DNA for the CDR3: TGTGCCAGCAGTTTATCACTGGGGGCCCAGCCCCAGCATTTT. This translates into CASSLSLGAQPQHF.

The rearrangement joins TRBV5-1 to TRBJ1-1; D is ambiguous. This CDR3 has 14 residues. Germline V gene data show CDR1 as SGHRS and CDR2 as YFSETQ. V was cut by 0 bases and J by 1 base, with 7 bases left in between. The CDR3 DNA is TGCGCCAGCAGCTTGGCGGTGCAGAACACTGAAGCTTTCTTT. It is translated as CASSLAVQNTEAFF. The entire variable domain, with the rest obtained from reference TRBV5-1 and TRBJ1-1, is as follows: KAGVTQTPRYLIKTRGQQVTLSCSPISGHRSVSWYQQTPGQGLQFLFEYFSETQRNKGNFPGRFSGRQFSNSRSEMNVSTLELGDSALYLCASSLAVQNTEAFFGQGTRLTVV.

The chain links TRBV30 to TRBJ2-7; TRBD2 agrees at 10 bases. The CDR3 extends over 14 amino acids. Germline-derived CDR1 and CDR2 are GTSNPN and SVGIG (reference sequence). After removal of 2 bases from V and 2 bases from J, the junction contained 3 bases not matched to a gene. CDR3 DNA sequence: TGTGCCTGGAGTTCTAGCGGGAGCACCTACGAGCAGTACTTC. This encodes CAWSSSGSTYEQYF.

The chain carries TRBV9 and TRBJ1-2; the D is unclear. CDR3 length equals 16 residues. V was trimmed by 3 bases and J by 7 bases, leaving 22 bases between them. Germline V gene lookup returns CDR1 SGDLS and CDR2 YYNGEE. The CDR3 coding sequence is TGTGCCAGCAGCGATGCGGCGGCTCTCAAACCGCGTGGCTACACCTTC. Its protein is CASSDAAALKPRGYTF.

Note on this clone: At one end, the junction sequence differs from germline, possibly due to a read error. The V call is TRBV7-9, the J call TRBJ2-1; 11 nucleotides match TRBD2. The CDR3 has 15 residues. Germline V gene lookup returns CDR1 SEHNR and CDR2 FQNEAQ (reference sequence). DNA of the CDR3: TGTTCCAGCAGGCCTACTAGCGGGAGTAACAATGAGCAGTTCTTC. It is translated as CSSRPTSGSNNEQFF.

The rearrangement uses TRBV5-1 and TRBJ2-7, with 7 positions matching TRBD2. This CDR3 region has 15 residues. In germline, CDR1 is SGHRS, CDR2 YFSETQ. The V gene end was trimmed by 0 bases and the J gene end by 6 bases; junction bases not matched to a gene: 9. This CDR3 reads CASSLALAGEREQYF. The CDR3 DNA reads TGCGCCAGCAGCTTGGCTCTTGCGGGGGAACGCGAGCAGTACTTC. The whole variable domain, remainder taken from reference TRBV5-1 and TRBJ2-7, is KAGVTQTPRYLIKTRGQQVTLSCSPISGHRSVSWYQQTPGQGLQFLFEYFSETQRNKGNFPGRFSGRQFSNSRSEMNVSTLELGDSALYLCASSLALAGEREQYFGPGTRLTVT.

Only a few counts were recorded for this clone. The chain joins TRBV7-9 to TRBJ2-5, with 7 nucleotides matching TRBD1. CDR3 length equals 15 residues. V shed 3 bases and J 3 bases; nucleotides not matched to a gene: 7. Germline V gene sequence: CDR1 SEHNR, CDR2 FQNEAQ (reference sequence). DNA for the CDR3: TGTGCCAGCAGCTTCCCCGGGACAGATAAAGAGACCCAGTACTTC. This codes for CASSFPGTDKETQYF.

This clone was seen once. Here the CDR3 reads CASSDLRLAGPFYNEQFF. The CDR3 nucleotides are TGTGCCAGCAGTGACCTGAGGCTAGCGGGTCCCTTTTACAATGAGCAGTTCTTC. This chain uses TRBV27 with TRBJ2-1, with TRBD2 matching 8 bases. After removal of 5 bases from V and 4 bases from J, the junction contained 16 bases not matched to a gene. Germline loops: CDR1 MNHEY, CDR2 SMNVEV (reference sequence). The CDR3 loop spans 18 amino acids.

For this clone: Different DNA sequences within this sample yield the same CDR3. The rearrangement joins TRBV18 to TRBJ1-1; D ambiguous. V was cut by 6 bases and J by 1 base, with 9 bases left in between. The CDR3 consists of 13 residues. Germline V gene lookup returns CDR1 KGHSH and CDR2 LQKENI. The CDR3: CASSPRQNTEAFF. In nucleotides, the CDR3 is TGTGCCAGCTCGCCGAGACAGAACACTGAAGCTTTCTTT.

The V call is TRBV19, the J call TRBJ1-5; no definite D call. Germline loops: CDR1 LNHDA, CDR2 SQIVND (reference sequence). The CDR3 spans 17 residues. V was cut by 8 bases and J by 3 bases, with 23 bases left in between. The CDR3 sequence is CASLGVWIGGDNQPQHF. DNA of the CDR3: TGTGCCAGTCTGGGTGTGTGGATTGGAGGAGACAATCAGCCCCAGCATTTT.

This clone was recorded only once. V and J are TRBV7-8 and TRBJ1-2, with D perhaps TRBD1 (5 bases). Trimming took 5 bases from V and 2 from J, leaving 15 bases between them. CDR1 and CDR2 from the germline V gene are SGHVS and FQNEAQ. The CDR3 sequence is 15 residues long. This chain's CDR3 is CASSPQGHLNYGYTF. DNA of the CDR3: TGTGCCAGCAGCCCCCAGGGCCACCTAAACTATGGCTACACCTTC. Based on the CDR3 plus reference TRBV7-8 and TRBJ1-2, the full variable domain is GAGVSQSPRYKVAKRGQDVALRCDPISGHVSLFWYQQALGQGPEFLTYFQNEAQLDKSGLPSDRFFAERPEGSVSTLKIQRTQQEDSAVYLCASSPQGHLNYGYTFGSGTRLTVV.

The rearrangement uses TRBV5-1 and TRBJ2-1; 8 bases match TRBD2. The CDR3 totals 16 residues. Germline V gene data show CDR1 as SGHRS and CDR2 as YFSETQ. Unmatched junction bases numbered 13, after V lost 4 bases and J lost 7 bases. CDR3 nucleotide sequence: TGCGCCAGCAGCGGGCTCGGAGCGGGAGAGCAAAATGAGCAGTTCTTC. This translates into CASSGLGAGEQNEQFF. The whole variable domain, filled in from reference TRBV5-1 and TRBJ2-1, reads KAGVTQTPRYLIKTRGQQVTLSCSPISGHRSVSWYQQTPGQGLQFLFEYFSETQRNKGNFPGRFSGRQFSNSRSEMNVSTLELGDSALYLCASSGLGAGEQNEQFFGPGTRLTVL.

The CDR3 sequence is CAWMRQLYGYTF. In DNA form, the CDR3 reads TGTGCCTGGATGCGACAGCTATATGGCTACACCTTC. The V gene is TRBV30, the J gene TRBJ1-2, with TRBD1 as a possible D gene (5 bases). The CDR3 extends over 12 amino acids. Germline loops: CDR1 GTSNPN, CDR2 SVGIG (reference sequence). With 4 bases removed from V and 5 bases from J, the gap between germline ends came to 11 bases.

This clone was seen a few times. This sequence joins TRBV4-1 and TRBJ1-2, with a tentative D call TRBD1 (5 bases). The CDR3 length is 17 residues. Deletions cut 0 bases from V and 4 bases from J, with 18 bases between. Germline V gene sequence: CDR1 MGHRA, CDR2 YSYEKL. CDR3 bases: TGCGCCAGCAGCCAAGATCGTCAGTACCGGGGGATCTATGGCTACACCTTC. This gives the protein CASSQDRQYRGIYGYTF.

This chain connects TRBV6-4 to TRBJ2-1; 8 nucleotides line up with TRBD2. Germline trimming cut 3 bases from V and 5 bases from J; bases unmatched to any gene: 9. Germline V gene sequence: CDR1 MRHNA, CDR2 SNTAGT. This CDR3 region has 16 residues. This CDR3 is CASSDKAGEEDNEQFF. The CDR3 region has the DNA TGTGCCAGCAGTGATAAAGCGGGAGAGGAGGACAATGAGCAGTTCTTC.

V is TRBV9 and J is TRBJ1-4; TRBD1 matches 7 bases. J lost 2 bases, V lost 0 bases, and 1 base had no gene match. Per the germline V gene, CDR1 is SGDLS and CDR2 is YYNGEE. The CDR3 has 15 amino acids. CDR3 in DNA: TGTGCCAGCAGCGTAGAGGGGGCGACTAATGAAAAACTGTTTTTT. Translated: CASSVEGATNEKLFF. The complete variable domain, with remaining parts taken from reference TRBV9 and TRBJ1-4, reads DSGVTQTPKHLITATGQRVTLRCSPRSGDLSVYWYQQSLDQGLQFLIQYYNGEERAKGNILERFSAQQFPDLHSELNLSSLELGDSALYFCASSVEGATNEKLFFGSGTQLSVL.

The chain links TRBV6-5 to TRBJ1-2; TRBD1 might be the D (6 bases). V shed 6 bases and J shed 7 bases, with 15 bases lying between them. Germline CDR1 MNHEY, CDR2 SVGAGI. The CDR3 runs 13 residues. This chain's CDR3 is CASSPLTGSGYTF. The CDR3 DNA reads TGTGCCAGCAGCCCACTAACAGGGTCTGGCTACACCTTC.

This clone is a singleton in its sample. V is TRBV15 and J is TRBJ2-7; 7 bases match TRBD2. Germline V gene data show CDR1 as LNHNV and CDR2 as YYDKDF (reference sequence). The CDR3 spans 15 residues. V lost 1 base and J lost 0; bases outside the gene matches: 3. Written as DNA, the CDR3 is TGTGCCACCAGCAGAGGAGAGCGGGACTCCTACGAGCAGTACTTC. This translates into CATSRGERDSYEQYF.

The V gene is TRBV13, the J gene TRBJ1-4; 9 bases agree with TRBD1. This CDR3 comprises 17 residues. Germline V gene data show CDR1 as PRHDT and CDR2 as FYEKMQ (reference sequence). The V gene end was trimmed by 5 bases and the J gene end by 6 bases; junction bases not matched to a gene: 13. CDR3 nucleotide sequence: TGTGCCAGCAGCGGGGGACAGGGCGGATTAGCAGATGAAAAACTGTTTTTT. It yields the protein CASSGGQGGLADEKLFF. Combining the CDR3 with reference TRBV13 and TRBJ1-4 gives the whole variable domain AAGVIQSPRHLIKEKRETATLKCYPIPRHDTVYWYQQGPGQDPQFLISFYEKMQSDKGSIPDRFSAQQFSDYHSELNMSSLELGDSALYFCASSGGQGGLADEKLFFGSGTQLSVL.

The chain carries TRBV6-5 and TRBJ1-5; D unclear. From germline, CDR1 is MNHEY and CDR2 SVGAGI. V was clipped by 2 bases and J by 2 bases, with 10 bases between them. The CDR3 spans 15 residues. The CDR3 DNA reads TGTGCCAGCAGTTACACGCGGACTGGCAATCAGCCCCAGCATTTT. Amino acids: CASSYTRTGNQPQHF.